Shown below are 12 T cell receptor beta chains from a single sample sequenced in a study of T-cell reconstitution after alpha-beta-depleted transplantation in children. During its preparation, the TCRbeta library received unique molecular identifiers. A single record per CDR3 protein comes from TCRdb applying MiXCR to the PCR reads. The sample includes hundreds of thousands of distinct CDR3 sequences, about a sixth of them seen just once. The sequenced sample was PBMCs, mostly from graft donor cells, obtained 360 days after TCRalphabeta/CD19-depleted stem cell transplant. All receptors come from a boy younger than two who had a stem cell transplant for Wiskott-Aldrich syndrome, so the T cells may come from the graft donor.

This clonotype was seen a few times. This chain uses TRBV6-5 with TRBJ2-1; 8 bases map to TRBD1. The CDR3 is 13 amino acids. Germline CDR1 reads MNHEY; CDR2 reads SVGAGI. The junction had 8 bases not matched to a gene; V was cut back by 8 bases and J by 8 bases. CDR3 DNA sequence: TGTGCCAGCTCACAGGGGGTAGGATATGAGCAGTTCTTC. As protein: CASSQGVGYEQFF.

The chain is built from TRBV5-1 and TRBJ2-2; 11 bases are a match to TRBD1. CDR1 and CDR2 from the germline V gene are SGHRS and YFSETQ. The junction had 8 bases not matched to a gene; V was cut back by 2 bases and J by 5 bases. CDR3 length: 17 amino acids. The CDR3 loop is CASSFLGQGAYTGELFF. The CDR3 DNA sequence: TGCGCCAGCAGCTTCCTTGGACAGGGGGCATATACCGGGGAGCTGTTTTTT.

The sample holds a few counts of this clonotype. This chain connects TRBV24-1 to TRBJ2-3; no clear D gene. Germline V gene lookup returns CDR1 KGHDR and CDR2 SFDVKD. The V gene lost 5 bases and the J gene lost 0 bases, with 14 bases spanning the gap. The CDR3 loop spans 16 amino acids. The CDR3 DNA sequence: TGTGCCACCAGTGCCTCTACCTGGTCTAGCACAGATACGCAGTATTTT. Protein sequence: CATSASTWSSTDTQYF.

This chain joins TRBV6-2 or TRBV6-3 and TRBJ2-7; 11 nucleotides line up with TRBD1. Trimming removed 4 bases from V and 2 bases from J; junction bases left unmatched: 10. Looked up from germline, CDR1 is MNHEY and CDR2 is SVGEGT. CDR3 length: 17 residues. CDR3 in amino acids: CASSFRPGQGGPYEQYF. As DNA, the CDR3 is TGTGCCAGCAGTTTCCGCCCGGGACAGGGGGGACCCTACGAGCAGTACTTC.

This clonotype was seen only a few times. V and J are TRBV29-1 and TRBJ2-3; 10 bases are shared with TRBD1. The CDR3 length is 18 residues. V lost 3 bases, J lost 1 base, and 13 bases stayed unmatched. Germline values: CDR1 SQVTM, CDR2 ANQGSEA. The CDR3 region has the DNA TGCAGCGTTGATGATTGGGACAGGGGAGGGGAAGGCACAGATACGCAGTATTTT. Translating gives CSVDDWDRGGEGTDTQYF.

This clonotype was seen ten or more times. This chain links TRBV29-1 with TRBJ2-1, with D possibly TRBD2 on 5 matching bases. Trimming shortened V by 4 bases and J by 8 bases, and 15 bases separated the two germline ends. CDR1 is SQVTM and CDR2 is ANQGSEA in the germline V gene. This CDR3 has 13 amino acids. The CDR3 DNA reads as TGCAGCGTTGGCCCCCGACTAAAGCATGAGCAGTTCTTC. Protein sequence: CSVGPRLKHEQFF.

This clonotype has at least ten counts. The chain combines TRBV12-3 or TRBV12-4 with TRBJ2-5; no definite D call. Trimming left V 3 bases short and J 5 bases short, with 10 bases between. The CDR3 is 13 residues long. CDR3 protein: CASSLGLGETQYF. The DNA of the CDR3 is TGTGCCAGCAGTTTGGGCCTCGGGGAGACCCAGTACTTC.

V gene TRBV27 combines with J gene TRBJ2-5; the D gene is possibly TRBD1 (6 bases). This CDR3 spans 15 amino acids. Trimming removed 5 bases at V and 6 bases at J, with 19 bases between. Germline V gene data show CDR1 as MNHEY and CDR2 as SMNVEV (reference sequence). DNA for the CDR3: TGTGCCAGCAGTCCATATTACAGGGAAGGGAAGACCCAGTACTTC. Amino acids: CASSPYYREGKTQYF.

The V and J genes are TRBV6-2 or TRBV6-3 and TRBJ2-4; D uncertain. This CDR3 spans 12 amino acids. V was shortened by 6 bases and J by 12 bases, with 15 bases between the two germline ends. Germline V gene lookup returns CDR1 MNHEY and CDR2 SVGEGT. The CDR3 protein is CASSHSAGYQYF. CDR3 bases: TGTGCCAGCAGCCACTCAGCAGGATATCAGTACTTC.

The chain has TRBV6-2 or TRBV6-3 and TRBJ2-7; D remains unclear. This CDR3 spans 13 amino acids. From germline, CDR1 is MNHEY and CDR2 SVGEGT. V shed 2 bases and J shed 1 base, with 6 bases lying between them. The CDR3 bases are TGTGCCAGCAGTTACGTGGGATCCTACGAGCAGTACTTC. Protein product: CASSYVGSYEQYF.

The chain's CDR3 is CSARQKIPGQAIHEQYF. The CDR3 DNA follows: TGCAGTGCTAGACAAAAGATCCCCGGACAAGCTATCCACGAGCAGTACTTC. This chain uses TRBV20-1 with TRBJ2-7; D is possibly TRBD1 (5 bases). Germline V CDR1 and CDR2: DFQATT, SNEGSKA (reference sequence). V was shortened by 2 bases and J by 5 bases, with 25 bases between the two germline ends. The length of the CDR3 is 17 residues.

This clonotype was seen many times. This chain uses TRBV10-3 with TRBJ2-7; tentative D call: TRBD1 (6 bases). Germline CDR1 ENHRY, CDR2 SYGVKD. The length of the CDR3 is 17 residues. V dropped 2 bases and J dropped 4 bases, with 21 bases sitting between them. CDR3 region: CAISEHGQPFFPYEQYF. CDR3 nucleotide sequence: TGTGCCATCAGTGAGCATGGACAGCCATTCTTCCCATACGAGCAGTACTTC.